A selection of T cell receptor beta chains follows, all from one sample in a study of shared clonotypes between healthy human individuals. Only in-frame clones appear in the TCRdb table, and some are missing; sequencing was by immunoSEQ multiplex PCR. Here the sample spans 2 million to 2.5 million clones, about 90% being singletons. Sequenced sample: naive CD4+ T cells from PBMCs. These receptors were obtained from a man aged 18 to 29 in good health. Some clones in this sample may be carry-over from other donors' samples. Both conserved end residues are part of each CDR3. The order of the fields is clone size, D gene, J gene, V gene, CDR3 protein, CDR3 DNA. A D gene is named only where the DNA matches it firmly. The listing skips clone size in some rows; elsewhere it reads once, few, many or a size class.

once,NA,TRBJ2-7,TRBV5-1,CASSTTRDAKYEQYF,TGCGCCAGCAGCACCACCCGGGACGCCAAATACGAGCAGTACTTC
NA,NA,TRBJ1-1,TRBV19,CASSMRRNTEAFF,TGTGCCAGTAGTATGAGAAGGAACACTGAAGCTTTCTTT
NA,NA,TRBJ2-5,TRBV5-1,CASSLDFGETQYF,TGCGCCAGCAGCTTGGATTTCGGTGAGACCCAGTACTTC
NA,NA,TRBJ1-2,TRBV28,CASSLGGLGGYTF,TGTGCCAGCAGTTTAGGGGGTTTGGGTGGCTACACCTTC
NA,NA,TRBJ2-2,TRBV11-2,CASSLLGRGTGELFF,TGTGCCAGCAGCTTGCTGGGCAGGGGAACCGGGGAGCTGTTTTTT
NA,NA,TRBJ2-7,TRBV5-1,CASSFDRRYEQYF,TGCGCCAGCAGCTTTGACAGGAGGTACGAGCAGTACTTC
NA,NA,TRBJ2-3,TRBV6-1,CASSERLNTDTQYF,TGTGCCAGCAGTGAACGCTTAAACACAGATACGCAGTATTTT
NA,NA,TRBJ1-2,TRBV19,CASSPSGTRLINYGYTF,TGTGCCAGTAGCCCTTCAGGAACCCGACTAATAAACTATGGCTACACCTTC
NA,NA,TRBJ2-1,TRBV7-6,CASSLGQLAGFTYNEQFF,TGTGCCAGCAGCCTGGGACAGCTAGCGGGCTTTACCTACAATGAGCAGTTCTTC
NA,TRBD2,TRBJ2-3,TRBV18,CASSQAGTSGGF,TGTGCCAGCTCACAAGCCGGGACTAGCGGGGGTTTT
NA,NA,TRBJ2-5,TRBV28,CASRRLGGETQYF,TGTGCCAGCAGGAGACTAGGGGGAGAGACCCAGTACTTC
NA,TRBD2,TRBJ2-3,TRBV5-6,CASSLVGGADTQYF,TGTGCCAGCAGCTTGGTTGGGGGGGCAGATACGCAGTATTTT
NA,NA,TRBJ1-5,TRBV6-4,CASSDSTGFSQPQHF,TGTGCCAGCAGTGACTCGACGGGTTTTAGCCAGCCCCAGCATTTT
NA,NA,TRBJ2-5,TRBV27,CASSWVNAETQYF,TGTGCCAGCAGTTGGGTCAACGCAGAGACCCAGTACTTC
NA,TRBD2,TRBJ2-3,TRBV7-2,CASSGTGGTDTQYF,TGTGCCAGCTCAGGAACGGGAGGTACAGATACGCAGTATTTT
NA,TRBD1,TRBJ1-3,TRBV7-2,CASSSTGTGNTIYF,TGTGCCAGCAGCTCGACAGGGACTGGAAACACCATATATTTT
once,NA,TRBJ1-5,TRBV30,CAWSFGADQPQHF,TGTGCCTGGAGTTTTGGAGCTGATCAGCCCCAGCATTTT
NA,TRBD2,TRBJ2-3,TRBV4-3,CASSQWTSDADTQYF,TGCGCCAGCAGCCAATGGACTAGCGATGCAGATACGCAGTATTTT
NA,TRBD1,TRBJ1-2,TRBV10-3,CAISVTGTAYGYTF,TGTGCCATCAGTGTTACCGGGACAGCATATGGCTACACCTTC
once,NA,TRBJ2-1,TRBV2,CASSGYGHYNEQFF,TGTGCCAGCAGTGGTTACGGGCACTACAATGAGCAGTTCTTC
NA,NA,TRBJ2-5,TRBV5-1,CASSLVSSQETQYF,TGCGCCAGCAGCTTGGTGTCCTCCCAAGAGACCCAGTACTTC
once,NA,TRBJ2-7,TRBV7-2,CASSPRAAGYEQYF,TGTGCCAGCAGCCCGAGGGCGGCGGGCTACGAGCAGTACTTC
NA,NA,TRBJ2-4,TRBV20-1,CSAPEGNIQYF,TGCAGTGCCCCGGAGGGAAACATTCAGTACTTC
NA,NA,TRBJ2-2,TRBV25-1,CASSRGTGELFF,TGTGCCAGCAGTAGGGGGACCGGGGAGCTGTTTTTT
few,NA,TRBJ1-1,TRBV14,CASSQDGAAQNTEAFF,TGTGCCAGCAGCCAAGACGGCGCAGCGCAGAACACTGAAGCTTTCTTT
once,NA,TRBJ1-1,TRBV6-6,CASSSWRGLYTEAFF,TGTGCCAGCAGTTCCTGGCGGGGGCTGTACACTGAAGCTTTCTTT
NA,NA,TRBJ2-1,TRBV7-3,CASSPGNLRDEQFF,TGTGCCAGCAGCCCGGGGAACCTTCGAGATGAGCAGTTCTTC
NA,NA,TRBJ2-7,TRBV28,CASSPPLIVAAYEQYF,TGTGCCAGCAGTCCCCCTTTGATCGTAGCGGCCTACGAGCAGTACTTC
NA,TRBD2,TRBJ2-1,TRBV5-4,CASSLAGLAGYNEQFF,TGTGCCAGCAGCTTGGCTGGACTAGCGGGCTACAATGAGCAGTTCTTC
NA,NA,TRBJ1-1,TRBV5-4,CASSETPDDLTEAFF,TGTGCCAGCAGCGAGACACCCGACGATCTCACTGAAGCTTTCTTT
NA,TRBD2,TRBJ2-7,TRBV19,CASSIDGTSGSYEQYF,TGTGCCAGTAGTATAGACGGGACTAGCGGCTCCTACGAGCAGTACTTC
NA,TRBD1,TRBJ1-4,TRBV6-5,CASSYGAGGREKLFF,TGTGCCAGCAGTTACGGGGCAGGGGGGCGAGAAAAACTGTTTTTT
NA,NA,TRBJ1-5,TRBV27,CASTNGGQPQHF,TGTGCCAGCACAAACGGCGGGCAGCCCCAGCATTTT
NA,NA,TRBJ1-1,TRBV4-2,CASSQKTGAEAFF,TGTGCCAGCAGCCAGAAGACAGGCGCTGAAGCTTTCTTT
NA,NA,TRBJ2-7,TRBV16,CASSQSLSQYSYEQYF,TGTGCCAGCAGCCAATCCCTCTCGCAGTACTCCTACGAGCAGTACTTC
NA,NA,TRBJ1-5,TRBV7-9,CASSQARGANQPQHF,TGTGCCAGCAGCCAGGCGAGGGGGGCAAATCAGCCCCAGCATTTT
NA,NA,TRBJ1-1,TRBV15,CATSVRSNTEAFF,TGTGCCACCAGTGTCAGATCGAACACTGAAGCTTTCTTT
few,TRBD1,TRBJ1-5,TRBV9,CASSVTGEGQPQHF,TGTGCCAGCAGTGTAACAGGGGAGGGTCAGCCCCAGCATTTT
NA,NA,TRBJ1-2,TRBV5-6,CASSSFYGYTF,TGTGCCAGCAGCTCCTTCTATGGCTACACCTTC
NA,TRBD2,TRBJ2-2,TRBV11-2,CASTQLAGGNTGELFF,TGTGCCAGCACACAACTAGCGGGAGGTAACACCGGGGAGCTGTTTTTT
NA,NA,TRBJ1-4,TRBV28,CASSTFTAANEKLFF,TGTGCCAGCAGTACTTTTACAGCGGCTAATGAAAAACTGTTTTTT
NA,NA,TRBJ2-7,TRBV15,CATSRARRLSEQYF,TGTGCCACCAGCAGGGCCCGACGGCTCAGCGAGCAGTACTTC
once,NA,TRBJ2-1,TRBV11-1,CASSLSRREAYNEQFF,TGTGCCAGCAGCTTATCTAGAAGGGAGGCCTACAATGAGCAGTTCTTC
NA,TRBD1,TRBJ1-2,TRBV6-6,CASSYPGGNYGYTF,TGTGCCAGCAGTTACCCAGGGGGCAACTATGGCTACACCTTC
NA,NA,TRBJ1-1,TRBV12-5,CASGLARHLDTNTEAFF,TGTGCTAGTGGTTTGGCCCGACACTTGGACACGAACACTGAAGCTTTCTTT
NA,NA,TRBJ2-5,TRBV4-2,CASSWRGGETQYF,TGTGCCAGCAGCTGGAGGGGAGGAGAGACCCAGTACTTC
once,NA,TRBJ2-5,TRBV28,CASSFRGQETQYF,TGTGCCAGCAGTTTTAGGGGACAAGAGACCCAGTACTTC
NA,TRBD2,TRBJ2-3,TRBV13,CASSPGLAVTDTQYF,TGTGCCAGCAGCCCGGGACTAGCGGTTACAGATACGCAGTATTTT
NA,TRBD2,TRBJ2-1,TRBV7-9,CASSNIIAGGPSYNEQFF,TGTGCCAGCAGCAACATAATAGCGGGAGGGCCATCCTACAATGAGCAGTTCTTC
once,TRBD2,TRBJ2-2,TRBV5-1,CASSLWRSGRTGELFF,TGCGCCAGCAGCTTGTGGAGAAGCGGGAGGACCGGGGAGCTGTTTTTT
NA,NA,TRBJ1-1,TRBV6-6,CASSNQGSEAFF,TGTGCCAGCAGCAATCAGGGATCTGAAGCTTTCTTT
once,TRBD2,TRBJ2-3,TRBV4-2,CASSPHQMASGTDTQYF,TGTGCCAGCAGCCCACACCAGATGGCTAGCGGTACAGATACGCAGTATTTT